What follows is one TCR beta chain and its context. This sample is part of a study of control samples from healthy donors and cancer patients. This CDR3 has 18 amino acids. V dropped 3 bases and J dropped 2; count of bases not matched to a gene: 10. Germline V gene sequence: CDR1 MNHEY, CDR2 SMNVEV (reference sequence). Clones were sequenced by immunoSEQ multiplex PCR, and TCRdb holds only the in-frame ones, with some missing. The data show about 140,000 clones, about nine tenths seen once. The sequenced sample was blood. The clonotype originates from a man younger than 40 in good health. The chain combines TRBV27 with TRBJ2-7; the match to TRBD2 covers 13 bases. The CDR3: CASSLSAGTSGMPYEQYF. In DNA, the CDR3 is TGTGCCAGCAGTTTGTCCGCCGGGACTAGCGGGATGCCCTACGAGCAGTACTTC.